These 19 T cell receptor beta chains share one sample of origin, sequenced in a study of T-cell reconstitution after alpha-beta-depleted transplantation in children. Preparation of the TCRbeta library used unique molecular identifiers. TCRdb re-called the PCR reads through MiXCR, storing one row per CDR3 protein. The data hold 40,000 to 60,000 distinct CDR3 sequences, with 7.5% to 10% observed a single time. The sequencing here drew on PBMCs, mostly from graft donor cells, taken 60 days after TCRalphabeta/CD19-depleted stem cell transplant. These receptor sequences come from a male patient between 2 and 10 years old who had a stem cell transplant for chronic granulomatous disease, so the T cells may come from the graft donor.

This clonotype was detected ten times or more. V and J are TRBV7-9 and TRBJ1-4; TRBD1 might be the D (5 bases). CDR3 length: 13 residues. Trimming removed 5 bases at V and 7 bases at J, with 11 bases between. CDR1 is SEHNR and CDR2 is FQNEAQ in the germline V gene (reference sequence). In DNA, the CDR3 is TGTGCCAGCAGCCCCGGGACTGGTGAAAAACTGTTTTTT. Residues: CASSPGTGEKLFF.

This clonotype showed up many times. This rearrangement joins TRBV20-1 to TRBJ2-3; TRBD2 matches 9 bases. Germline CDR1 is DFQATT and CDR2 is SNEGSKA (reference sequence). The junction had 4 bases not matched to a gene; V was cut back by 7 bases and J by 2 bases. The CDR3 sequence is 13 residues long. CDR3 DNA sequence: TGCAGTGTTGCGGGAGGGTACACAGATACGCAGTATTTT. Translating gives CSVAGGYTDTQYF.

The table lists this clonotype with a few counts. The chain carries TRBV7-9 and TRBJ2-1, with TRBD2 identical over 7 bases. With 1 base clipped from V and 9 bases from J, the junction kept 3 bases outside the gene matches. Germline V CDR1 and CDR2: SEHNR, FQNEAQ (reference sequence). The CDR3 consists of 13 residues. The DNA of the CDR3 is TGTGCCAGCAGCTTAGGCGGGAGAGGTGAGCAGTTCTTC. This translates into CASSLGGRGEQFF.

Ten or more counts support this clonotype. The CDR3 DNA sequence: TGTGCCAGCAGTTTGGGTAGCGGGAGTCACAATGAGCAGTTCTTC. The encoded protein is CASSLGSGSHNEQFF. The chain combines TRBV12-3 or TRBV12-4 with TRBJ2-1; 9 positions agree with TRBD2. The CDR3 has 15 residues. The trim removed 3 bases at V and 5 bases at J, leaving 5 bases unmatched.

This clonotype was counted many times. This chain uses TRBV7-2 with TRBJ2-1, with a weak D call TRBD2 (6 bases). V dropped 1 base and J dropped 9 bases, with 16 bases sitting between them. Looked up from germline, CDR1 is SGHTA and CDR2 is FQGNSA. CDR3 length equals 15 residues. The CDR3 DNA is TGTGCCAGCAGCTTAGACTGGTTACGGGAGACTGAGCAGTTCTTC. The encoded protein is CASSLDWLRETEQFF.

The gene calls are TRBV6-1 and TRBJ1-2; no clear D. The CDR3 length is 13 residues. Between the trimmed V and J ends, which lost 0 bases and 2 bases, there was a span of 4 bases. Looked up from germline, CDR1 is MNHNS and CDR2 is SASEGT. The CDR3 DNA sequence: TGTGCCAGCAGTGAAGCAGGGAACTATGGCTACACCTTC. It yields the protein CASSEAGNYGYTF.

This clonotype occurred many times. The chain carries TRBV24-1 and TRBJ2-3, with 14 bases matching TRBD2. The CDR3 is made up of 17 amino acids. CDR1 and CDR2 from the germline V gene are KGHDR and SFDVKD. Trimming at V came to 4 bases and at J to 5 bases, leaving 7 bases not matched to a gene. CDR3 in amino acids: CATSDPGTSGRRDTQYF. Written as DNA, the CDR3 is TGTGCCACCAGTGACCCAGGGACTAGCGGGAGAAGAGATACGCAGTATTTT.

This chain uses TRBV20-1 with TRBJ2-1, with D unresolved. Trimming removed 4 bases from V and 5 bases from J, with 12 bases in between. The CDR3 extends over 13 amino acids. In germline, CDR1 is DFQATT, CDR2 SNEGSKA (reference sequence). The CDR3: CSAIGPDHNEQFF. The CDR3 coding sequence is TGCAGTGCTATCGGGCCGGACCACAATGAGCAGTTCTTC.

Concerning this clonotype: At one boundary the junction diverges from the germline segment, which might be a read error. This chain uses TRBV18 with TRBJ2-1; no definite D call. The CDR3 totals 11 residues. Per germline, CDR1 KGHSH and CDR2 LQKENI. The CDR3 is CASSPLNGQFF. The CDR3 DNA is TGTGCCAGCTCACCACTGAATGGGCAGTTCTTC. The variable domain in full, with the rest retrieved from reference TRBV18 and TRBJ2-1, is NAGVMQNPRHLVRRRGQEARLRCSPMKGHSHVYWYRQLPEEGLKFMVYLQKENIIDESGMPKERFSAEFPKEGPSILRIQQVVRGDSAAYFCASSPLNGQFFGPGTRLTVL.

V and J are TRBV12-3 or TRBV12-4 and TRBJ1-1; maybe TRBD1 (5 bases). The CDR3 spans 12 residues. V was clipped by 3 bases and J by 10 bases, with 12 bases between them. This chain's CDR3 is CASSFNRRGAFF. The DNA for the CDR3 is TGTGCCAGCAGTTTCAACAGGAGAGGAGCTTTCTTT.

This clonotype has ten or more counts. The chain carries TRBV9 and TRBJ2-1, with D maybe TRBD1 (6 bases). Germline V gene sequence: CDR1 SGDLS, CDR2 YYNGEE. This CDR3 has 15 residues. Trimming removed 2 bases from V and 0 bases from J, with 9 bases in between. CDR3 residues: CASSVGQSSYNEQFF. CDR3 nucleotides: TGTGCCAGCAGCGTCGGACAGAGCTCCTACAATGAGCAGTTCTTC.

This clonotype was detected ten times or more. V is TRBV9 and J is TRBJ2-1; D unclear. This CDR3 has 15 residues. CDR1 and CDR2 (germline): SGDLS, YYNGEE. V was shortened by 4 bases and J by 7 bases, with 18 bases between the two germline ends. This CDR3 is CASSSAPGHYNEQFF. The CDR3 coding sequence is TGTGCCAGCAGCTCGGCCCCCGGGCACTATAATGAGCAGTTCTTC. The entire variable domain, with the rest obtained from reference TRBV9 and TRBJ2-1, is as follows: DSGVTQTPKHLITATGQRVTLRCSPRSGDLSVYWYQQSLDQGLQFLIQYYNGEERAKGNILERFSAQQFPDLHSELNLSSLELGDSALYFCASSSAPGHYNEQFFGPGTRLTVL.

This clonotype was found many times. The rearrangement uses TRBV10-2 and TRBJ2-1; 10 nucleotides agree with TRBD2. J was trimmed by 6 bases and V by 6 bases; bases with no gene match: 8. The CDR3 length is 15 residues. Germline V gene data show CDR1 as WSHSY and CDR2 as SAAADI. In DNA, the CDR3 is TGCGCCAGCAGAGCTAGCGGGAGTGGCCTCAATGAGCAGTTCTTC. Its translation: CASRASGSGLNEQFF.

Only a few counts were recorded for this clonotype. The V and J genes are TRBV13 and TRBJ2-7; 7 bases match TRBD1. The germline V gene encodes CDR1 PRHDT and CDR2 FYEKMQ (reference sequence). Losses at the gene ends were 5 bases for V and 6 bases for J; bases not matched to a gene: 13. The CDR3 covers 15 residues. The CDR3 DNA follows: TGTGCCAGCAGCCCAACTCTGGACAGGCCCCCCGAGCAGTACTTC. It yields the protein CASSPTLDRPPEQYF. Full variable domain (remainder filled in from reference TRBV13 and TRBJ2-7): AAGVIQSPRHLIKEKRETATLKCYPIPRHDTVYWYQQGPGQDPQFLISFYEKMQSDKGSIPDRFSAQQFSDYHSELNMSSLELGDSALYFCASSPTLDRPPEQYFGPGTRLTVT.

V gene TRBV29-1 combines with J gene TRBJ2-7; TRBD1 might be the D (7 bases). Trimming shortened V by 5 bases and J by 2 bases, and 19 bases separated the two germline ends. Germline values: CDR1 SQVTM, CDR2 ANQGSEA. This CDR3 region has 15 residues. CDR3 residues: CSVKDRWTGAYEQYF. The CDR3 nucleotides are TGCAGCGTTAAGGACAGGTGGACGGGAGCCTACGAGCAGTACTTC.

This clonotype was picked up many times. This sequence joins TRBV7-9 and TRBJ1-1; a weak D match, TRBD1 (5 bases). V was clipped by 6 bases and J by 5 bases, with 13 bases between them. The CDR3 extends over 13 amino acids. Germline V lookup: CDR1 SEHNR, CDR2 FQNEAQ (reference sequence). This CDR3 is CASSPLGGTEAFF. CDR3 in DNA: TGTGCCAGCAGTCCCCTCGGGGGAACTGAAGCTTTCTTT.

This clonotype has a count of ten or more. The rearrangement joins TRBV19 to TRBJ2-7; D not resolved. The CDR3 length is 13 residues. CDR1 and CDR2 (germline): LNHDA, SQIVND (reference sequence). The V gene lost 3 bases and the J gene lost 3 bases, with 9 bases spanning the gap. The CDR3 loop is CASSMARSYEQYF. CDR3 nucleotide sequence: TGTGCCAGTAGTATGGCCAGGAGCTACGAGCAGTACTTC.

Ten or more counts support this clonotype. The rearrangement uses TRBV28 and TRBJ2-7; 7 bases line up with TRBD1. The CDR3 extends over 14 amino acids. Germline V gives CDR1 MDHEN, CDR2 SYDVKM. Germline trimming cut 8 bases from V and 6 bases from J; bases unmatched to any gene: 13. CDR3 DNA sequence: TGTGCCAGCGGCCCTGGGACAGAGGTCGGCGAGCAGTACTTC. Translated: CASGPGTEVGEQYF.

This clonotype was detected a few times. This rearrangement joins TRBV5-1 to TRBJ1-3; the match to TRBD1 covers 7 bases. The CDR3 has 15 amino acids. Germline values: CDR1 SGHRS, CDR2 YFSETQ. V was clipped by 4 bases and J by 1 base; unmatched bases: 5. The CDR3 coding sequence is TGCGCCAGCAGCCCCGGGACAGAGTCTGGAAACACCATATATTTT. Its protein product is CASSPGTESGNTIYF.